The 16 T cell receptor beta chains below were found in one sample sequenced in a study of cytomegalovirus exposure and HLA in healthy donors (dated by TCRdb to the late 2010s). The library was made by the immunoSEQ multiplex PCR assay. For the multiplex PCR, a mixture combining 60 forward primers for TCR Vbeta segments and 13 reverse primers for TCR Jbeta segments was used. TCRdb's version of the immuneACCESS table is confined to in-frame rearrangements and falls short of the full clone set. An unresolved V gene accounts for under half of the shortfall where checked; the remainder is of unknown origin. Within this sample are about 31,000 clones, with more than 75% of them counted one time only. The ten largest clones add up to approximately 2.8% of the sample. The material sequenced was PBMCs. The source is a boy aged 5-17 years in good health and CMV-seronegative.

This clone was detected a few times. The genes are TRBV6-4 and TRBJ2-1; 13 positions agree with TRBD2. With 6 bases clipped from V and 8 bases from J, the junction kept 4 bases outside the gene matches. Per germline, CDR1 MRHNA and CDR2 SNTAGT. The length of the CDR3 is 14 residues. CDR3 nucleotide sequence: TGTGCCAGCAGCACTAGCGGGGGGGCTGATGAGCAGTTCTTC. Translating it yields CASSTSGGADEQFF.

The CDR3 DNA sequence: TGTGCCAGCAGCCTCCAGGGGGCGGCTGAAGCTTTCTTT. Translation gives CASSLQGAAEAFF. The V call is TRBV11-1, the J call TRBJ1-1, with TRBD1 matching over 8 bases. From germline, CDR1 is SGHAT and CDR2 FQDESV (reference sequence). With V trimmed by 5 bases and J by 6 bases, 5 bases remained unmatched. CDR3 length: 13 residues.

The chain joins TRBV27 to TRBJ2-1, with TRBD2 matching 16 bases. CDR3 length: 17 amino acids. V was clipped by 0 bases and J by 10 bases; unmatched bases: 6. CDR1 and CDR2 (germline): MNHEY, SMNVEV (reference sequence). The CDR3 DNA follows: TGTGCCAGCAGTTTATCGGGGACTAGCGGGGGGGCAGGGGAGCAGTTCTTC. This codes for CASSLSGTSGGAGEQFF.

This clone has more than one count but fewer than ten. V and J are TRBV4-3 and TRBJ2-2; 12 bases match TRBD1. The CDR3 totals 20 residues. Unmatched junction bases numbered 16, after V lost 3 bases and J lost 5 bases. Per germline, CDR1 LGHNA and CDR2 YSLEER. CDR3 bases: TGCGCCAGCAGCCAGACACCCGGGGGGACAGGGGGCGCCGGGACCGGGGAGCTGTTTTTT. This translates into CASSQTPGGTGGAGTGELFF.

The CDR3 sequence: CASSSPGGEQYF. The DNA for the CDR3 is TGTGCCAGCAGTTCCCCCGGGGGCGAGCAGTACTTC. The chain has TRBV6-6 and TRBJ2-7; perhaps TRBD2 as D (6 bases). The germline gives CDR1 MNHNY, CDR2 SVGAGI (reference sequence). V dropped 4 bases and J dropped 6 bases, with 10 bases sitting between them. The CDR3 totals 12 residues.

This chain uses TRBV27 with TRBJ1-1; D remains unclear. There are 15 residues in the CDR3. V lost 7 bases, J lost 0 bases, and 15 bases lay in between. Germline CDR1 MNHEY, CDR2 SMNVEV (reference sequence). As DNA, the CDR3 is TGTGCCAGCAAAGTATGGGGAGAAATGAACACTGAAGCTTTCTTT. Its translation is CASKVWGEMNTEAFF.

The gene calls are TRBV7-9 and TRBJ1-2; D is perhaps TRBD1 (5 bases). The CDR3 sequence is 13 residues long. Between the trimmed V and J ends, which lost 6 bases and 12 bases, there was a span of 20 bases. Germline V gene lookup returns CDR1 SEHNR and CDR2 FQNEAQ (reference sequence). The DNA of the CDR3 is TGTGCCAGCAGGCCGGGTGCCAGGGACTTTCACACCTTC. It codes for CASRPGARDFHTF. Full variable domain (missing parts from reference TRBV7-9 and TRBJ1-2): DTGVSQNPRHKITKRGQNVTFRCDPISEHNRLYWYRQTLGQGPEFLTYFQNEAQLEKSRLLSDRFSAERPKGSFSTLEIQRTEQGDSAMYLCASRPGARDFHTFGSGTRLTVV.

A few counts support this clone. The J gene is TRBJ1-2, the V gene TRBV6-5; D remains unclear. V lost 6 bases and J lost 4, with 9 bases in between. Germline CDR1 and CDR2: MNHEY and SVGAGI. There are 12 residues in the CDR3. CDR3 sequence (DNA): TGTGCCAGCAGCTCATCGGTCTATGGCTACACCTTC. Residues: CASSSSVYGYTF.

The rearrangement joins TRBV12-5 to TRBJ1-2; possible D gene TRBD1, 6 bases. V lost 6 bases to trimming and J lost 14 bases, with 22 bases between them. The germline CDR1 and CDR2 sequences are LGHNT and FRNRAP. The CDR3 is 13 residues long. CDR3 nucleotides: TGTGCTAGTGGCACCTGGTGGGGGCTAGGGGGAACCTTC. Protein product: CASGTWWGLGGTF.

This clone was detected once. J is TRBJ2-7 and V is TRBV7-7, with a possible D match to TRBD1 (5 bases). The CDR3 spans 14 residues. V gave up 0 bases and J gave up 5 bases, with 11 bases separating them. The germline gives CDR1 SSHAT, CDR2 FNYEAQ (reference sequence). The CDR3 spells CASSLAQGSDEQYF. CDR3 sequence (DNA): TGTGCCAGCAGCTTAGCGCAGGGATCGGACGAGCAGTACTTC.

The chain is built from TRBV30 and TRBJ1-2, with 7 bases fitting TRBD1. The J segment lost 7 bases and the V segment lost 3 bases, leaving 8 bases of the junction unmatched. The CDR3 is 13 residues long. Germline V gene lookup returns CDR1 GTSNPN and CDR2 SVGIG (reference sequence). The CDR3, as DNA: TGTGCCTGGAGGGTTAGACAGGGAGGTGGCTACACCTTC. It codes for CAWRVRQGGGYTF.

In nucleotides, the CDR3 is TGCGCCAGCAGCCGAACCGGACAGGGACCCAATCAGCCCCAGCATTTT. It codes for CASSRTGQGPNQPQHF. The rearrangement joins TRBV4-1 to TRBJ1-5; TRBD1 matches at 8 bases. V was clipped by 4 bases and J by 3 bases; unmatched bases: 8. The CDR3 consists of 16 residues. CDR1 is MGHRA and CDR2 is YSYEKL in the germline V gene.

The chain has TRBV5-1 and TRBJ2-5; D unclear. Between the trimmed V and J ends, which lost 0 bases and 4 bases, there was a span of 10 bases. This CDR3 has 14 amino acids. Germline CDR1 reads SGHRS; CDR2 reads YFSETQ. The CDR3 DNA reads as TGCGCCAGCAGCTTGGCCGTCAGCGCAGAGACCCAGTACTTC. This codes for CASSLAVSAETQYF.

This chain uses TRBV2 with TRBJ2-2; TRBD2 aligns across 9 bases. This CDR3 has 15 residues. Germline CDR1 SNHLY, CDR2 FYNNEI. V lost 7 bases, J lost 0 bases, and 3 bases stayed unmatched. CDR3 sequence: CASTLAGANTGELFF. CDR3 coding DNA: TGTGCCAGCACCTTAGCGGGGGCGAACACCGGGGAGCTGTTTTTT.

The J gene is TRBJ2-1, the V gene TRBV10-1; 10 positions agree with TRBD2. J gave up 8 bases and V 7 bases, and 14 bases lay outside the gene matches. Germline V gene data show CDR1 as WNHNN and CDR2 as SYGVQD (reference sequence). The CDR3 extends over 16 amino acids. In DNA, the CDR3 is TGCGCCAGCACCCAGCACTTCACTAGCGGGGACTATGAGCAGTTCTTC. Amino acids: CASTQHFTSGDYEQFF.

The chain recombines TRBV7-8 with TRBJ2-3; D is uncertain. The V end was cut by 1 base, the J end by 3 bases, with 20 bases between. Germline V gene sequence: CDR1 SGHVS, CDR2 FQNEAQ. This CDR3 region has 18 residues. CDR3 residues: CASSLDRLGQFVTDTQYF. As DNA, the CDR3 is TGTGCCAGCAGCTTAGACCGGTTGGGCCAGTTTGTTACAGATACGCAGTATTTT.